A single TCR beta chain is shown here with its context. Its antigen is unidentified. This record comes from a study of EBV T-cell therapy then PD-1 blockade in nasopharyngeal carcinoma. The CDR3 is made up of 13 amino acids. Trimming left V 8 bases short and J 2 bases short, with 9 bases between. TCRdb keeps only in-frame clones here, not all; method: immunoSEQ multiplex PCR. The sample consists of some 20,000 clones, approximately 87% of them appearing once. The treatment denotes: AdE1-LMPpoly-expanded autologous EBV-specific T-cell therapy followed by anti-PD-1 nivolumab. The specimen was CD8+ T cells from blood, collected at approximately day 64 from a patient whose treatment included autologous EBV-specific T cells and nivolumab. This TCR derives from a man aged 35 to 55 with nasopharyngeal carcinoma. The J gene is TRBJ2-2, the V gene TRBV12-3 or TRBV12-4; a possible D gene is TRBD1 (5 bases). In nucleotides, the CDR3 is TGTGCCAGCTGGCAGGGTAACACCGGGGAGCTGTTTTTT. Residues: CASWQGNTGELFF.